This TCR beta chain was captured in a study of shared clonotypes between healthy human individuals. Findings and caveats of the study: Some clonotypes were shared by all four sorted-subset donors, while others were not shared. The non-shared ones had lower generation probabilities than the shared ones.

About this clone: Its antigen remains unknown.

Using immunoSEQ multiplex PCR, the repertoire was profiled, and TCRdb retains in-frame clones only, with some absent. The table lists around 2.5 million clones, 80% to 95% of them singletons. The CDR3 runs 14 residues. V shed 3 bases and J 2 bases; nucleotides not matched to a gene: 4. Germline assignment: CDR1 SGHDT and CDR2 YYEEEE. The clonotype originates from a man between 18 and 35 years old in good health. Some clones in this sample may be carry-over from other donors' samples. The rearrangement links TRBV5-6 to TRBJ2-5, with TRBD2 matching 7 bases. The sample taken for sequencing was naive CD4+ T cells from PBMCs. This sample's subset: CD45RA+ positively selected. Here the CDR3 DNA reads TGTGCCAGCAGCTGGTGGGGGGGGCAAGAGACCCAGTACTTC. Protein: CASSWWGGQETQYF.